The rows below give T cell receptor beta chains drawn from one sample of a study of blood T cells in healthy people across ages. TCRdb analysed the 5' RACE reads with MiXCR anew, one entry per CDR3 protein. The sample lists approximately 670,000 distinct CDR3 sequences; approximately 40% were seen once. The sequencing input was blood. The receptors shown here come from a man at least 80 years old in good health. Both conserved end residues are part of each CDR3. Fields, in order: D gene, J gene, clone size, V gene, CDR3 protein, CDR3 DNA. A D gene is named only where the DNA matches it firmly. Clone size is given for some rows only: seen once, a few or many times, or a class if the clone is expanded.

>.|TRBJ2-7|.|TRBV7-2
CASSVGNHYEQYF
TGTGCCAGCAGCGTAGGAAACCACTACGAGCAGTACTTC
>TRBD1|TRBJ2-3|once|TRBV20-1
CSAIGTASTDTQYF
TGCAGTGCTATTGGGACAGCGAGCACAGATACGCAGTATTTT
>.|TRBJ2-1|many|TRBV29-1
CSVRAGSRLDSGNEQFF
TGCAGCGTTAGGGCGGGGTCTCGCTTAGACTCGGGCAATGAGCAGTTCTTC
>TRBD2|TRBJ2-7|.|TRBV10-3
CAIGLAGNEQYF
TGTGCCATCGGACTAGCGGGAAACGAGCAGTACTTC
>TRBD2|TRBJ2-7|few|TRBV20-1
CSASGVSGGYEQYF
TGCAGTGCTAGTGGGGTCAGCGGGGGCTACGAGCAGTACTTC
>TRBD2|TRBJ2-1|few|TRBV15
CATSTTGTSGHYNEQFF
TGTGCCACCAGCACTACCGGGACTAGCGGGCATTACAATGAGCAGTTCTTC
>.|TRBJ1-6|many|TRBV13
CASSRRRNFYNSPLHF
TGTGCCAGCAGCCGTAGACGGAATTTTTATAATTCACCCCTCCACTTT
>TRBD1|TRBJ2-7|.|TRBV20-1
CSARKLTGLDEQYF
TGCAGTGCTAGGAAATTGACAGGGTTGGACGAGCAGTACTTC
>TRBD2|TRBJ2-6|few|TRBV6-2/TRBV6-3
CASSEREGLSGANVLTF
TGTGCCAGCAGTGAGCGGGAGGGCCTCTCTGGGGCCAACGTCCTGACTTTC
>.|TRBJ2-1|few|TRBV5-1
CASSVVVDNEQFF
TGCGCCAGCAGCGTGGTCGTTGACAATGAGCAGTTCTTC
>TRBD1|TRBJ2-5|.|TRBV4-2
CASSQGTATGQETQYF
TGTGCCAGCAGCCAAGGGACCGCGACAGGGCAAGAGACCCAGTACTTT
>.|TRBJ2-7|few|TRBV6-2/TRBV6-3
CASSYSLRSSYEQYF
TGTGCCAGCAGTTACTCCCTCCGAAGCTCCTACGAGCAGTACTTC
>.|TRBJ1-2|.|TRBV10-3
CAITKSEGFYDYTF
TGTGCCATCACAAAATCAGAGGGGTTCTATGACTACACCTTC
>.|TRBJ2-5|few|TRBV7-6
CASSLDGLGETQYF
TGTGCCAGCAGCTTAGACGGGCTCGGGGAGACCCAGTACTTC
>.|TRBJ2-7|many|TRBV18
CASSPFGTLGDEQYF
TGTGCCAGCTCACCTTTCGGGACCCTTGGAGACGAGCAGTACTTC
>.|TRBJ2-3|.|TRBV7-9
CARSLDGNTDTQYF
TGTGCCCGCAGCTTAGACGGAAACACAGATACGCAGTATTTT
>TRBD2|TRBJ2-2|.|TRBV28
CASRSAGAGELFF
TGTGCCAGCAGATCAGCGGGAGCCGGGGAGCTGTTTTTT
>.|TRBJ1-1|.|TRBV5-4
CASSLSRNTEAFF
TGTGCCAGCAGCCTGTCACGGAACACTGAAGCTTTCTTT
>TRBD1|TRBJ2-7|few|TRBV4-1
CASSQDWTGVSYEQYF
TGCGCCAGCAGCCAAGATTGGACAGGGGTTTCCTACGAGCAGTACTTC
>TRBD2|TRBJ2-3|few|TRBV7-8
CASSRGLVSGGAGDTQYF
TGTGCCAGCAGCAGGGGACTCGTTAGCGGGGGGGCCGGAGATACGCAGTATTTT
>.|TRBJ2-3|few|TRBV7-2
CASSLRRDPTDTQYF
TGTGCCAGCAGCTTAAGGCGGGACCCCACAGATACGCAGTATTTT
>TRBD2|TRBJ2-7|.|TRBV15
CATRAKGQRGAYEQYF
TGTGCCACCAGAGCCAAAGGGCAGCGGGGGGCCTACGAGCAGTACTTC
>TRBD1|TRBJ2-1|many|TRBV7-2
CASSSPAGTGVYNEQFF
TGTGCCAGCAGCTCCCCAGCAGGGACAGGGGTTTACAATGAGCAGTTCTTC
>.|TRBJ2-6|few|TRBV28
CASSLWGVAPGANVLTF
TGTGCCAGCAGTTTATGGGGGGTTGCGCCTGGGGCCAACGTCCTGACTTTC
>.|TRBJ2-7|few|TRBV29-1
CSVEDRGTKGSYEQYF
TGCAGCGTTGAAGATCGAGGGACAAAAGGATCCTACGAGCAGTACTTC
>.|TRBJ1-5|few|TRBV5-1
CASSLAGSWQPQHF
TGCGCCAGCAGCTTGGCAGGCTCGTGGCAGCCCCAGCATTTT
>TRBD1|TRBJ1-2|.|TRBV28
CASSTLRPGTGGRYGYTF
TGTGCCAGCAGTACACTCCGACCCGGGACAGGGGGCAGGTATGGCTACACCTTC
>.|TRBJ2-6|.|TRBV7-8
CASSLKGPQLSGANVLTF
TGTGCCAGCAGCTTAAAGGGGCCTCAACTCTCTGGGGCCAACGTCCTGACTTTC
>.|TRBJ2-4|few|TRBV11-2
CASSLSTAPKNIQYF
TGTGCCAGCAGCTTAAGTACAGCTCCCAAAAACATTCAGTACTTC
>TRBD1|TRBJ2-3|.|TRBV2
CARNRGDTQYF
TGTGCCAGGAACAGGGGAGATACGCAGTATTTT
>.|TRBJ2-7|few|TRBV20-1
CSAAYWAGYNEQYF
TGCAGTGCTGCTTACTGGGCGGGATACAATGAGCAGTACTTC
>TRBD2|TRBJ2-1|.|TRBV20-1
CSAQRLAGGSRSSYNEQFF
TGCAGTGCTCAAAGACTAGCGGGAGGCTCAAGGAGCTCCTACAATGAGCAGTTCTTC
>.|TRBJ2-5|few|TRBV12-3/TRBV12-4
CASSSGGGTQYF
TGTGCCAGCAGTTCCGGGGGTGGGACCCAGTACTTC
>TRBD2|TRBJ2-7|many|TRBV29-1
CSVELAGAGNEQYF
TGCAGCGTGGAACTAGCGGGAGCGGGCAACGAGCAGTACTTC
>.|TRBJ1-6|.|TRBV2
CASSARDPANSPLHF
TGTGCCAGCAGTGCCCGAGATCCGGCTAATTCACCCCTCCACTTT
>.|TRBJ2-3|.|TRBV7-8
CASSSFQGTRTDTQYF
TGTGCCAGCAGCTCCTTTCAGGGGACAAGGACAGATACGCAGTATTTT
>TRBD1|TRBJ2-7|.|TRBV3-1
CASSHPSGTGYEQYF
TGTGCCAGCAGCCACCCCTCCGGGACAGGGTACGAGCAGTACTTC
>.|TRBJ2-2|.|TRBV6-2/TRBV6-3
CASSPTTSGSGELFF
TGTGCCAGCAGCCCCACGACTAGTGGGTCCGGGGAGCTGTTTTTT
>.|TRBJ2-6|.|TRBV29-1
CSVVAGSGANVLTF
TGCAGCGTTGTGGCAGGCTCTGGGGCCAACGTCCTGACTTTC
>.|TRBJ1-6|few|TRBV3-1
CASSRPNSPLHF
TGTGCCAGCAGCCGACCTAATTCACCCCTCCACTTT
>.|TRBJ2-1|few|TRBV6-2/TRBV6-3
CASSRAREQFF
TGTGCCAGCAGCCGGGCCCGAGAGCAGTTCTTC
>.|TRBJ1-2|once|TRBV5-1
CASSLVPDLYGYTF
TGCGCCAGCAGCTTGGTCCCCGACCTCTATGGCTACACCTTC
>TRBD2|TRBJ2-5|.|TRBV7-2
CASSSRLAGGVETQYF
TGTGCCAGCAGCTCCCGACTAGCGGGAGGCGTAGAGACCCAGTACTTC
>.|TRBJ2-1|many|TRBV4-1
CASSPTGTTYNEQFF
TGCGCCAGCAGCCCGACCGGGACCACCTACAATGAGCAGTTCTTC